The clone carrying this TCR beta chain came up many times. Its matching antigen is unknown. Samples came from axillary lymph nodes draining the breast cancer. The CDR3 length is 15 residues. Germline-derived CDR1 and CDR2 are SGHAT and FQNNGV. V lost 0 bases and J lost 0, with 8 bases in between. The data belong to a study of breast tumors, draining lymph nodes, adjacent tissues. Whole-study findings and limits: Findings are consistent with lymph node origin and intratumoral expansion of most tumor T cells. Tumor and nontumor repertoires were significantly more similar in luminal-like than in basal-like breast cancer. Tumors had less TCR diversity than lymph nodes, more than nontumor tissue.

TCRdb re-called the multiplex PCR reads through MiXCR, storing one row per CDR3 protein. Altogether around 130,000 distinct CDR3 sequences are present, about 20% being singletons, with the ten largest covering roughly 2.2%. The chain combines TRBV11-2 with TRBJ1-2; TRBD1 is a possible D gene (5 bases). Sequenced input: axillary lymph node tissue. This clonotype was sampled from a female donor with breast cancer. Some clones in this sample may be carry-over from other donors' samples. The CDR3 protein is CASSLDRQSNYGYTF. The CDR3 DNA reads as TGTGCCAGCAGCTTAGATAGACAGTCTAACTATGGCTACACCTTC.